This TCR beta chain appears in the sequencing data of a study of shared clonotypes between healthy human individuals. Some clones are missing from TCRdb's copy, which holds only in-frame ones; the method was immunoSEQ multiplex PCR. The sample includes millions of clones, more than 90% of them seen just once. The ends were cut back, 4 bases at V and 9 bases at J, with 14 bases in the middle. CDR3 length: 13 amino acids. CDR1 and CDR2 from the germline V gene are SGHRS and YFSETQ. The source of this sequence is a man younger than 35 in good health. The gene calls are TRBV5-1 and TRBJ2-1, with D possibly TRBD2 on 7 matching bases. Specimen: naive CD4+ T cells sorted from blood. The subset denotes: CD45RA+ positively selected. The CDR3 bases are TGCGCCAGCAGCCTCTCCGGGGGGCTTGAGCAGTTCTTC. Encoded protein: CASSLSGGLEQFF.